Presented here are 17 T cell receptor beta chains from one specimen sequenced in a study of shared clonotypes between healthy human individuals. Assay used: immunoSEQ multiplex PCR; TCRdb lists only in-frame clones, some missing. The sample lists 1,500,000 or so clones; roughly 96% were seen once. The sample taken for sequencing was naive CD4+ T cells sorted from blood. The subset here: CD45RA+ positively selected. The origin of the receptors is a man aged 25 to 45 in good health.

The chain couples TRBV14 to TRBJ1-2, with a possible D match to TRBD1 (5 bases). The ends were cut back, 0 bases at V and 5 bases at J, with 19 bases in the middle. CDR1 and CDR2 (germline): SGHDN, FVKESK. CDR3 size: 17 residues. The DNA for the CDR3 is TGTGCCAGCAGCCAAGAAGGGGCAGGGCCGCGGGCTTATGGCTACACCTTC. Translated: CASSQEGAGPRAYGYTF.

This chain uses TRBV15 with TRBJ1-5; D possibly corresponds to TRBD1 (5 bases). The CDR3 consists of 15 residues. Germline CDR1 is LNHNV and CDR2 is YYDKDF (reference sequence). Trimming took 5 bases from V and 4 from J, leaving 15 bases between them. The CDR3 reads CATSREAGRNQPQHF. CDR3 nucleotide sequence: TGTGCCACCAGCCGTGAGGCAGGGCGTAATCAGCCCCAGCATTTT.

This clone was found once. The V call is TRBV5-1, the J call TRBJ2-5; 7 positions agree with TRBD1. The length of the CDR3 is 14 residues. CDR1 and CDR2 (germline): SGHRS, YFSETQ. With 0 bases clipped from V and 6 bases from J, the junction kept 5 bases outside the gene matches. The CDR3 is CASSLEQGRKTQYF. The CDR3 region has the DNA TGCGCCAGCAGCTTGGAACAGGGGCGGAAGACCCAGTACTTC.

The sample holds a few counts of this clone. This chain uses TRBV11-2 with TRBJ1-1; 7 bases match TRBD1. V dropped 5 bases and J dropped 4; count of bases not matched to a gene: 1. The CDR3 spans 12 residues. The germline CDR1 and CDR2 sequences are SGHAT and FQNNGV. The DNA for the CDR3 is TGTGCCAGCAGCCCAGGGGGCACTGAAGCTTTCTTT. Protein: CASSPGGTEAFF.

The rearrangement links TRBV7-9 to TRBJ1-4; 7 nucleotides match TRBD1. V gave up 8 bases and J gave up 7 bases; unmatched junction bases: 7. The length of the CDR3 is 13 residues. The germline CDR1 and CDR2 sequences are SEHNR and FQNEAQ (reference sequence). The CDR3 DNA reads TGTGCCAGCTGTCGACAGGGAGGTGAAAAACTGTTTTTT. It specifies CASCRQGGEKLFF.

The chain joins TRBV30 to TRBJ2-7; no firm D call. V was clipped by 6 bases and J by 1 base, with 19 bases between them. The CDR3 covers 15 residues. Germline V gene data show CDR1 as GTSNPN and CDR2 as SVGIG (reference sequence). For the CDR3, the DNA is TGTGCCTGCCTAAAATCCGTCTTAATATCCTACGAGCAGTACTTC. The encoded protein is CACLKSVLISYEQYF. The variable domain in full, with the rest retrieved from reference TRBV30 and TRBJ2-7, is SQTIHQWPATLVQPVGSPLSLECTVEGTSNPNLYWYRQAAGRGLQLLFYSVGIGQISSEVPQNLSASRPQDRQFILSSKKLLLSDSGFYLCACLKSVLISYEQYFGPGTRLTVT.

The chain recombines TRBV5-1 with TRBJ1-2; D call uncertain. Trimming shortened V by 6 bases and J by 7 bases, and 19 bases separated the two germline ends. The CDR3 runs to 14 residues. The germline gives CDR1 SGHRS, CDR2 YFSETQ. Here the CDR3 reads CASTPGSTVSGYTF. The CDR3 DNA follows: TGCGCCAGCACGCCAGGATCCACCGTCAGTGGCTACACCTTC.

This chain joins TRBV7-9 and TRBJ2-5; 7 positions agree with TRBD1. The CDR3 has 16 amino acids. J gave up 1 base and V 1 base, and 6 bases lay outside the gene matches. Germline assignment: CDR1 SEHNR and CDR2 FQNEAQ (reference sequence). The CDR3 region is CASSLGRGYVQETQYF. The CDR3 DNA follows: TGTGCCAGCAGCTTAGGCAGGGGGTATGTCCAAGAGACCCAGTACTTC.

The J gene is TRBJ2-3, the V gene TRBV7-8; the D call may be TRBD1 or TRBD2 (6 bases each). V lost 5 bases and J 0 bases, leaving 15 bases between the germline ends. The CDR3 spans 16 residues. CDR1 SGHVS and CDR2 FQNEAQ come from the germline V gene. The CDR3 region is CASSPSGALSTDTQYF. CDR3 nucleotides: TGTGCCAGCAGCCCTTCGGGGGCCCTTAGCACAGATACGCAGTATTTT.

The rearrangement joins TRBV27 to TRBJ1-5; no clear D. V lost 2 bases and J 6 bases, leaving 8 bases between the germline ends. This CDR3 is built from 13 residues. The germline V gene encodes CDR1 MNHEY and CDR2 SMNVEV (reference sequence). The CDR3 spells CASSLEGTQPQHF. The CDR3 region has the DNA TGTGCCAGCAGTTTAGAGGGTACTCAGCCCCAGCATTTT.

The chain links TRBV7-9 to TRBJ2-6, with 9 nucleotides matching TRBD1. Trimming removed 6 bases from V and 4 bases from J; junction bases left unmatched: 16. This CDR3 is 19 amino acids long. Germline V lookup: CDR1 SEHNR, CDR2 FQNEAQ (reference sequence). The CDR3 here is CASSHPGQGHPEGANVLTF. CDR3 sequence (DNA): TGTGCCAGCAGTCACCCGGGACAGGGCCACCCTGAGGGGGCCAACGTCCTGACTTTC.

V gene TRBV6-1 combines with J gene TRBJ2-7; no reliable D call. The CDR3 has 13 amino acids. Germline lookup yields CDR1 MNHNS and CDR2 SASEGT. V lost 0 bases and J 3 bases, leaving 6 bases between the germline ends. CDR3 sequence: CASSEAVFYEQYF. The CDR3 region has the DNA TGTGCCAGCAGTGAAGCGGTATTCTACGAGCAGTACTTC.

This chain uses TRBV11-2 with TRBJ2-7; D is perhaps TRBD2 (7 bases). V was clipped by 4 bases and J by 0 bases, with 13 bases between them. The CDR3 loop spans 15 amino acids. Germline V lookup: CDR1 SGHAT, CDR2 FQNNGV. CDR3 sequence: CASSSKGGASYEQYF. CDR3 DNA: TGTGCCAGCAGCTCGAAGGGGGGGGCCTCCTACGAGCAGTACTTC.

The chain recombines TRBV5-1 with TRBJ2-4, with D unresolved. V lost 0 bases to trimming and J lost 6 bases, with 10 bases between them. The CDR3 spans 14 residues. CDR1 and CDR2 (germline): SGHRS, YFSETQ. In nucleotides, the CDR3 is TGCGCCAGCAGCTTGGACAGTCGGCCAAACATTCAGTACTTC. Protein: CASSLDSRPNIQYF.

This chain links TRBV7-2 with TRBJ2-1; D call uncertain. The V gene's germline CDR1 is SGHTA and CDR2 FQGNSA. Deletions cut 3 bases from V and 4 bases from J, with 13 bases between. CDR3 length: 15 residues. The CDR3 DNA reads TGTGCCAGCAGCTTGCTTAGCAGTAAGTACAATGAGCAGTTCTTC. This gives the protein CASSLLSSKYNEQFF.

In this sample, this clone turned up once. This sample also contains other DNA sequences that code for the same CDR3. The chain recombines TRBV6-5 with TRBJ1-5, with no clear D. The CDR3 runs to 13 residues. In germline, CDR1 is MNHEY, CDR2 SVGAGI. Trimming removed 3 bases from V and 0 bases from J, with 3 bases in between. This CDR3 reads CASSYGSNQPQHF. The CDR3 bases are TGTGCCAGCAGTTATGGTAGCAATCAGCCCCAGCATTTT.

The chain couples TRBV7-6 to TRBJ1-1, with 9 bases aligning to TRBD1. V was pared by 2 bases and J by 5 bases, with 6 bases of the junction left unmatched. The CDR3 covers 15 residues. The germline V gene encodes CDR1 SGHVS and CDR2 FNYEAQ. CDR3 in amino acids: CASSLMNRGQTEAFF. CDR3 DNA: TGTGCCAGCAGCTTAATGAACAGGGGGCAGACTGAAGCTTTCTTT.